This T cell receptor (beta chain) was obtained from a study of blood T cell repertoires in COVID-19. Trimming pared 4 bases from V and 8 bases from J, leaving 17 bases between. Germline CDR1 and CDR2: LGHDT and YNNKEL (reference sequence). This CDR3 has 14 amino acids. Libraries were prepared by immunoSEQ multiplex PCR; TCRdb keeps only in-frame clonotypes and omits some of them. The repertoire holds approximately 400,000 clones, with approximately 87% as singletons. Individuals aged roughly 18 to 95 years were recruited from about two dozen US areas. Sequenced: PBMCs or T cells enriched from blood (not recorded which). The chain uses TRBV3-1 (or the pseudogene TRBV3-2) and TRBJ1-2; D is perhaps TRBD1 (5 bases). This TCR came from a man aged 25-45 years who had recovered from COVID-19. CDR3 loop: CASSPSGGVEGYTF. The DNA of the CDR3 is TGTGCCAGCAGCCCTTCGGGAGGGGTGGAAGGCTACACCTTC.